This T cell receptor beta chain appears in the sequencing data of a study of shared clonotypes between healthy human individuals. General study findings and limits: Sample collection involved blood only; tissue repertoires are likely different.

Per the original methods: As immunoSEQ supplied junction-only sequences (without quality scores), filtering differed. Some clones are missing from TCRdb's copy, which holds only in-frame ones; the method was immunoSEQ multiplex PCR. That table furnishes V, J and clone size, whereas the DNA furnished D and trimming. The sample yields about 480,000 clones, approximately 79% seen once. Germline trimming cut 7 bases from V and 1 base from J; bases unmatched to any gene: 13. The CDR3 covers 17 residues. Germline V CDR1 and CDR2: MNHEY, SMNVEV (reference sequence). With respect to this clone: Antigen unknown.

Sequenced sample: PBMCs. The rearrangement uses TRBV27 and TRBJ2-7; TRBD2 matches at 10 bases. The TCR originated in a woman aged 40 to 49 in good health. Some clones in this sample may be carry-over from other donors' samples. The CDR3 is CASIGRLAGSGSYEQYF. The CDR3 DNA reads TGTGCCAGCATAGGGCGACTAGCGGGTTCAGGGTCCTACGAGCAGTACTTC.